These 30 T cell receptor beta chains originate from one sample sequenced in a study of identical twins. TCRdb reanalysed the 5' RACE reads using MiXCR and keeps one entry per CDR3 protein. The sample comprises around 690,000 distinct CDR3 sequences, around 20% of which are singletons, and about 4.5% rests with the top ten. The data also belong to a second study, concerning T cells expressing NK-cell markers.

Sequences were obtained from PBMCs. All receptors come from a young woman in good health.

In DNA form, the CDR3 reads TGTGCCAGCAGCCCCGGGAGGGTGGCCGGGGAGCTGTTTTTT. Its translation: CASSPGRVAGELFF. V gene TRBV7-2 combines with J gene TRBJ2-2; 8 positions match TRBD2. Germline-derived CDR1 and CDR2 are SGHTA and FQGNSA. There are 14 residues in the CDR3. Trimming at V came to 5 bases and at J to 6 bases, leaving 5 bases not matched to a gene. The variable domain in full, with the rest retrieved from reference TRBV7-2 and TRBJ2-2, is GAGVSQSPSNKVTEKGKDVELRCDPISGHTALYWYRQSLGQGLEFLIYFQGNSAPDKSGLPSDRFSAERTGGSVSTLTIQRTQQEDSAVYLCASSPGRVAGELFFGEGSRLTVL.

This chain links TRBV15 with TRBJ2-4; tentatively, D is TRBD1 or TRBD2 (5 bases each). The V end lost 1 base, the J end lost 0 bases, and 10 bases lay between the germline ends. Germline values: CDR1 LNHNV, CDR2 YYDKDF (reference sequence). CDR3 size: 16 residues. The CDR3 spells CATSRGDGRAKNIQYF. The CDR3 DNA is TGTGCCACCAGCAGAGGGGACGGGCGAGCCAAAAACATTCAGTACTTC. The full variable domain, its missing parts supplied by reference TRBV15 and TRBJ2-4, is DAMVIQNPRYQVTQFGKPVTLSCSQTLNHNVMYWYQQKSSQAPKLLFHYYDKDFNNEADTPDNFQSRRPNTSFCFLDIRSPGLGDTAMYLCATSRGDGRAKNIQYFGAGTRLSVL.

This clonotype was recorded at least ten times. This chain links TRBV5-5 with TRBJ1-5, with a possible D match to TRBD1 (5 bases). V gave up 2 bases and J gave up 2 bases, with 8 bases separating them. There are 14 residues in the CDR3. Germline lookup yields CDR1 SGHKS and CDR2 YYEKEE (reference sequence). DNA for the CDR3: TGTGCCAGCAGCTTTGGGGCAGGCAATCAGCCCCAGCATTTT. Amino acid sequence: CASSFGAGNQPQHF.

This rearrangement joins TRBV20-1 to TRBJ2-5, with 11 bases matching TRBD2. Germline V gene data show CDR1 as DFQATT and CDR2 as SNEGSKA (reference sequence). V shed 5 bases and J 4 bases; nucleotides not matched to a gene: 6. The CDR3 totals 14 residues. CDR3 DNA: TGCAGTGCTCCCTTAGCGGGGGGGGTAGAGACCCAGTACTTC. Translating gives CSAPLAGGVETQYF.

In this sample, this clonotype turned up a few times. The V gene is TRBV29-1, the J gene TRBJ2-7; D ambiguous. The CDR3 has 13 amino acids. Germline values: CDR1 SQVTM, CDR2 ANQGSEA. V lost 8 bases and J lost 0, with 14 bases in between. The CDR3 DNA is TGCAGCTTCATCGGGCAGGTCTCCTACGAGCAGTACTTC. It is translated as CSFIGQVSYEQYF.

V usage is TRBV12-3 or TRBV12-4 and J usage is TRBJ2-7, with TRBD2 as a possible D gene (6 bases). V lost 5 bases and J 2 bases, leaving 13 bases between the germline ends. CDR3 length: 14 amino acids. CDR3 DNA: TGTGCCAGCAGTCTTTTGGGAGGTCCCTACGAGCAGTACTTC. Amino acid sequence: CASSLLGGPYEQYF.

This clonotype turned up a few times. The chain employs TRBV6-2 or TRBV6-3 and TRBJ1-5; D remains unclear. V lost 5 bases and J lost 9, with 14 bases in between. The CDR3 runs 13 residues. CDR1 and CDR2 (germline): MNHEY, SVGEGT. CDR3 bases: TGTGCCAGCAGTCCTGCCGGAGTATTGCCCCAGCATTTT. Protein product: CASSPAGVLPQHF.

This clonotype was seen a handful of times. The V and J genes are TRBV12-3 or TRBV12-4 and TRBJ2-2, with D possibly TRBD1 on 6 matching bases. The ends were cut back, 4 bases at V and 4 bases at J, with 22 bases in the middle. The CDR3 is made up of 18 amino acids. The chain's CDR3 is CASSSPWNRDTRTGELFF. The CDR3, as DNA: TGTGCCAGCAGTTCCCCTTGGAATAGGGACACCCGCACCGGGGAGCTGTTTTTT.

This chain connects TRBV10-3 to TRBJ2-7; 7 nucleotides line up with TRBD1. CDR1 and CDR2 (germline): ENHRY, SYGVKD. The V gene end was trimmed by 6 bases and the J gene end by 6 bases; junction bases not matched to a gene: 23. There are 18 residues in the CDR3. The CDR3: CAISTSHRGAGLLLEQYF. CDR3 nucleotides: TGTGCCATCAGCACATCACACAGGGGTGCTGGGCTACTACTCGAGCAGTACTTC.

This clonotype was seen many times. CDR3 protein: CASSPGWTSGTDTQYF. Written as DNA, the CDR3 is TGTGCCAGCAGCCCCGGCTGGACTAGCGGAACAGATACGCAGTATTTT. The chain recombines TRBV12-3 or TRBV12-4 with TRBJ2-3; 10 nucleotides line up with TRBD2. Trimming removed 6 bases from V and 3 bases from J; junction bases left unmatched: 9. CDR3 size: 16 residues.

This clonotype was recorded at least ten times. For the CDR3, the DNA is TGTGCCAGCATTCGGCGCTGGACAGGGAGGAATGAGCAGTTCTTC. It translates to CASIRRWTGRNEQFF. The genes are TRBV21-1 and TRBJ2-1; the table's TRBD1 call for D was not verified on the DNA. TRBV21-1 is designated a pseudogene. This CDR3 is built from 15 residues.

The chain joins TRBV20-1 to TRBJ2-2; a possible D gene is TRBD1 (6 bases). With 2 bases removed from V and 6 bases from J, the gap between germline ends came to 13 bases. CDR1 and CDR2 from the germline V gene are DFQATT and SNEGSKA (reference sequence). This CDR3 is 14 amino acids long. CDR3 DNA: TGCAGTGCTAGAAACAGGGTCGAATCCGGGGAGCTGTTTTTT. Translating it yields CSARNRVESGELFF.

This chain links TRBV20-1 with TRBJ1-4, with D tentatively TRBD1 (6 bases). V lost 5 bases and J lost 5, with 12 bases in between. CDR3 length: 13 amino acids. The germline gives CDR1 DFQATT, CDR2 SNEGSKA (reference sequence). The CDR3 sequence: CSAYTGPNEKLFF. The CDR3 DNA is TGCAGTGCTTATACAGGGCCAAATGAAAAACTGTTTTTT.

The V and J genes are TRBV5-1 and TRBJ2-1; D possibly uses TRBD1 or TRBD2 (5 bases each). There are 16 residues in the CDR3. The V gene lost 0 bases and the J gene lost 8 bases, with 18 bases spanning the gap. The V gene's germline CDR1 is SGHRS and CDR2 YFSETQ. The CDR3 protein is CASSLAGLPLGDEQFF. CDR3 bases: TGCGCCAGCAGCTTGGCCGGCCTGCCCCTGGGGGATGAGCAGTTCTTC.

This clonotype showed up many times. The rearrangement uses TRBV5-1 and TRBJ2-3, with D uncertain. The CDR3 sequence is 13 residues long. Germline V lookup: CDR1 SGHRS, CDR2 YFSETQ. V lost 1 base, J lost 3 bases, and 6 bases lay in between. This chain's CDR3 is CASSLKPTDTQYF. CDR3 bases: TGCGCCAGCAGCTTGAAACCGACAGATACGCAGTATTTT.

A few counts support this clonotype. This rearrangement joins TRBV24-1 to TRBJ2-3, with TRBD2 matching 10 bases. J gave up 0 bases and V 3 bases, and 5 bases lay outside the gene matches. The germline V gene encodes CDR1 KGHDR and CDR2 SFDVKD. The CDR3 spans 17 residues. The CDR3: CATSDQREGQSTDTQYF. CDR3 coding DNA: TGTGCCACCAGTGATCAGCGGGAGGGCCAAAGCACAGATACGCAGTATTTT.

This chain connects TRBV6-1 to TRBJ2-1; 10 bases line up with TRBD2. Germline values: CDR1 MNHNS, CDR2 SASEGT. The CDR3 loop spans 17 amino acids. J lost 0 bases, V lost 6 bases, and 8 bases had no gene match. CDR3 region: CASSPLAGLSSYNEQFF. Written as DNA, the CDR3 is TGTGCCAGCAGCCCACTAGCGGGGCTGAGCTCCTACAATGAGCAGTTCTTC.

The chain uses TRBV6-2 or TRBV6-3 and TRBJ1-3; possible D gene TRBD1, 5 bases. V was shortened by 6 bases and J by 0 bases, with 15 bases between the two germline ends. The germline gives CDR1 MNHEY, CDR2 SVGEGT. The CDR3 covers 16 residues. The CDR3 spells CASRGRTVNSGNTIYF. For the CDR3, the DNA is TGTGCCAGCAGGGGACGGACCGTCAACTCTGGAAACACCATATATTTT.

This clonotype was detected a few times. J is TRBJ2-4 and V is TRBV29-1; TRBD1 might be the D (5 bases). V was clipped by 2 bases and J by 6 bases, with 5 bases between them. Germline V gene sequence: CDR1 SQVTM, CDR2 ANQGSEA. The CDR3 sequence is 11 residues long. CDR3 DNA sequence: TGCAGCGTTGAACAGGGAAACATTCAGTACTTC. It specifies CSVEQGNIQYF.

This clonotype was seen only a few times. CDR3 sequence (DNA): TGCAGCGTAGTAGACGGGCACTATGGCTACACCTTC. It encodes CSVVDGHYGYTF. The chain has TRBV29-1 and TRBJ1-2; D gene unclear. Germline CDR1 is SQVTM and CDR2 is ANQGSEA. V lost 6 bases and J 3 bases, leaving 11 bases between the germline ends. This CDR3 region has 12 residues.

V is TRBV20-1 and J is TRBJ2-2; D might be TRBD2 (5 bases). V dropped 1 base and J dropped 7 bases, with 10 bases sitting between them. CDR1 and CDR2 (germline): DFQATT, SNEGSKA (reference sequence). The CDR3 is 13 residues long. In DNA form, the CDR3 reads TGCAGTGCTAGAGGAGCGGAATACGGGGAGCTGTTTTTT. Residues: CSARGAEYGELFF.

This clonotype came up many times. The chain has TRBV7-8 and TRBJ2-3; no reliable D call. This CDR3 has 12 residues. Trimming left V 2 bases short and J 6 bases short, with 6 bases between. In germline, CDR1 is SGHVS, CDR2 FQNEAQ. The CDR3 loop is CASSLNSDTQYF. The CDR3, as DNA: TGTGCCAGCAGCTTAAACTCGGATACGCAGTATTTT.

This chain joins TRBV4-2 and TRBJ2-3; D is uncertain. The germline gives CDR1 LGHNA, CDR2 YNFKEQ. The CDR3 is 15 amino acids. Deletions cut 4 bases from V and 6 bases from J, with 17 bases between. The CDR3: CASSREPILPDTQYF. CDR3 sequence (DNA): TGTGCCAGCAGCCGCGAGCCTATTCTCCCCGATACGCAGTATTTT.

On this clonotype itself: At one end, the junction sequence differs from germline, possibly due to a read error. V gene TRBV20-1 combines with J gene TRBJ2-2; perhaps TRBD1 as D (6 bases). Germline loops: CDR1 DFQATT, CDR2 SNEGSKA (reference sequence). This CDR3 is built from 15 residues. The CDR3: CCASRQATNTGELFF. CDR3 nucleotides: TGCTGTGCTAGCAGACAGGCGACGAACACCGGGGAGCTGTTTTTT.

This clonotype was counted many times. The gene calls are TRBV6-5 and TRBJ1-3; D is unclear. The CDR3 loop spans 15 amino acids. Trimming took 2 bases from V and 1 from J, leaving 9 bases between them. Germline assignment: CDR1 MNHEY and CDR2 SVGAGI. CDR3 loop: CASSYGVGSGNTIYF. The CDR3 nucleotides read TGTGCCAGCAGTTACGGGGTGGGTTCTGGAAACACCATATATTTT.

This clonotype was recorded many times. The V call is TRBV10-2, the J call TRBJ2-5; 10 bases agree with TRBD2. After removal of 3 bases from V and 7 bases from J, the junction contained 14 bases not matched to a gene. Germline lookup yields CDR1 WSHSY and CDR2 SAAADI. The CDR3 length is 17 residues. CDR3 nucleotides: TGCGCCAGCAGTGACTCTAGCGGGGGTGGCCCGCTATGGACCCAGTACTTC. The encoded protein is CASSDSSGGGPLWTQYF.

This CDR3 is CASSQDPPRELYNEQFF. The CDR3, as DNA: TGTGCCAGCAGCCAAGATCCCCCCCGGGAGCTCTACAATGAGCAGTTCTTC. J is TRBJ2-1 and V is TRBV4-2; D possibly corresponds to TRBD2 (6 bases). Germline V gene sequence: CDR1 LGHNA, CDR2 YNFKEQ. The CDR3 is made up of 17 amino acids. V gave up 0 bases and J gave up 3 bases, with 15 bases separating them.

This clonotype turned up a few times. The rearrangement uses TRBV12-3 or TRBV12-4 and TRBJ2-7; perhaps TRBD1 as D (5 bases). The V end lost 3 bases, the J end lost 6 bases, and 9 bases lay between the germline ends. The CDR3 runs 12 residues. CDR3: CASSFSQGEQYF. The DNA for the CDR3 is TGTGCCAGCAGTTTTAGTCAGGGCGAGCAGTACTTC.

The chain links TRBV21-1 to TRBJ1-4. TRBV21-1 corresponds to a pseudogene. The CDR3 totals 13 residues. CDR3 amino acids: CASCRSGAVKLFF. Written as DNA, the CDR3 is TGTGCCAGCTGCCGCTCTGGAGCGGTAAAACTGTTTTTT.

This clonotype has only a few counts. The chain recombines TRBV7-9 with TRBJ2-5, with 7 positions matching TRBD2. Germline-derived CDR1 and CDR2 are SEHNR and FQNEAQ (reference sequence). With V trimmed by 4 bases and J by 5 bases, 10 bases remained unmatched. This CDR3 is built from 15 residues. DNA for the CDR3: TGTGCCAGCAGCTGGGGACTACCCGACGAGGAGACCCAGTACTTC. Amino acid sequence: CASSWGLPDEETQYF.